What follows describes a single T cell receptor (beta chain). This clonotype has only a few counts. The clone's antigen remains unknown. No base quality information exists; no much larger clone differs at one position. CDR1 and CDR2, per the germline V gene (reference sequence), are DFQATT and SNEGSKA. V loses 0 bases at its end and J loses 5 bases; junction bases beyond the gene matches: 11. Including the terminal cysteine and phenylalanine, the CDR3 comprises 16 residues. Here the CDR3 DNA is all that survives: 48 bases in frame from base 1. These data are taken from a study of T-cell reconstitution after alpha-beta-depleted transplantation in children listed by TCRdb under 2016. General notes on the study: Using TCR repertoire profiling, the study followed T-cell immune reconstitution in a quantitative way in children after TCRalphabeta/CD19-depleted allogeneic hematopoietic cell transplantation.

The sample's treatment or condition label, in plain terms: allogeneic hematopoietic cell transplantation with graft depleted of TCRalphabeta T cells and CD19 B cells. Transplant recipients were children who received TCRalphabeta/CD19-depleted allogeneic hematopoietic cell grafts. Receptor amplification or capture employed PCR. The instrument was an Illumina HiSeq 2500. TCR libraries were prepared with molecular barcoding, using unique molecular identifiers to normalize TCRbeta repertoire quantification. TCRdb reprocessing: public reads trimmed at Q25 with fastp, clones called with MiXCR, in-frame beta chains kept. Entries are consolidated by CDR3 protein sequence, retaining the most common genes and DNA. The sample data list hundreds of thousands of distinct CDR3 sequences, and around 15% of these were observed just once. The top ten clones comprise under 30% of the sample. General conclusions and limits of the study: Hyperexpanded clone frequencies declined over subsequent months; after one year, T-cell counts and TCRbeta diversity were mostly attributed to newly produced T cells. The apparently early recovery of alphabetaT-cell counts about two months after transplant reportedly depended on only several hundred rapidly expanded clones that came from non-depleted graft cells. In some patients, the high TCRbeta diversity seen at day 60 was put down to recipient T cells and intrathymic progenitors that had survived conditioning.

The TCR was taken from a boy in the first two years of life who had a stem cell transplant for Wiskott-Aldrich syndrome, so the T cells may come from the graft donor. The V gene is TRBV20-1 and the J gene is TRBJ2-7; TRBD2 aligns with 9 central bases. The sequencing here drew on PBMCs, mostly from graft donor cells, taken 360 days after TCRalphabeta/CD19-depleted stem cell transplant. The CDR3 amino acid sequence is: CSARDLSGLAGNEQYF. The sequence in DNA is TGCAGTGCTAGAGATCTGTCTGGCCTAGCGGGAAACGAGCAGTACTTC.